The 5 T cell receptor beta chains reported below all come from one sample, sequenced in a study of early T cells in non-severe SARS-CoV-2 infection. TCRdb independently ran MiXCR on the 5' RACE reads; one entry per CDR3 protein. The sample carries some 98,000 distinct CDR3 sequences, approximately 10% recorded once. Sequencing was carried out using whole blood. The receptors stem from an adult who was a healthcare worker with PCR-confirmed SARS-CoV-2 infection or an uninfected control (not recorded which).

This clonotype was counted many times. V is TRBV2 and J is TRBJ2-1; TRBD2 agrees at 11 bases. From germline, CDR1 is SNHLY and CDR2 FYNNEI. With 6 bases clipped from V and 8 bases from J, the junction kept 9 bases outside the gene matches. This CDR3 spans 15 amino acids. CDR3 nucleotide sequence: TGTGCCAGCAGACCTACTAGCGGGGGTGGGTATGAGCAGTTCTTC. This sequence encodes CASRPTSGGGYEQFF.

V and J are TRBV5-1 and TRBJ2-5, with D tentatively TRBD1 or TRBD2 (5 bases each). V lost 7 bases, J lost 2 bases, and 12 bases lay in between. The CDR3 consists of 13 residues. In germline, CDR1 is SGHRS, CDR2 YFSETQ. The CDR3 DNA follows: TGCGCCAGCGGGACGGGGCCACAAGAGACCCAGTACTTC. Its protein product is CASGTGPQETQYF.

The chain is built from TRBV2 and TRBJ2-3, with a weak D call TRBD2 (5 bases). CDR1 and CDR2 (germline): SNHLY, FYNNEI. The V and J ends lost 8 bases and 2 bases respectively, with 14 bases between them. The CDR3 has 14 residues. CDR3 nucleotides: TGTGCCAGCCTTGCGGGCCTAACCACAGATACGCAGTATTTT. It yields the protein CASLAGLTTDTQYF.

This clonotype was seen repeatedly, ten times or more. The CDR3: CASSFGPTNEKLFF. The CDR3 region has the DNA TGTGCCAGCAGTTTTGGCCCAACTAATGAAAAACTGTTTTTT. V and J are TRBV28 and TRBJ1-4; D gene ambiguous. V was shortened by 3 bases and J by 0 bases, with 5 bases between the two germline ends. CDR1 is MDHEN and CDR2 is SYDVKM in the germline V gene. The CDR3 runs to 14 residues.

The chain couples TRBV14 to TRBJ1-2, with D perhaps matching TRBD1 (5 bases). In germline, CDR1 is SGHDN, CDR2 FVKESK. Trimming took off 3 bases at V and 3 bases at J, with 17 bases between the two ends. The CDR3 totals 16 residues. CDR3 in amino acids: CASSQSGNPWDYGYTF. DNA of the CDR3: TGTGCCAGCAGCCAGTCAGGGAACCCGTGGGACTATGGCTACACCTTC.